This T cell receptor (beta chain) was sequenced in a study of blood T cell repertoires in COVID-19. As for the study in general: T cells, B-cell-depleted T cells, or PBMCs supplied cDNA or gDNA.

The CDR3 covers 14 residues. V was trimmed by 2 bases and J by 6 bases, leaving 12 bases between them. Germline CDR1 reads MNHEY; CDR2 reads SVGEGT. Authors' data handling: Quantification of nucleated cells was approximated via reference gene primer amplification. TCRdb's copy holds only in-frame clones and misses some; the assay was immunoSEQ multiplex PCR. V, J and clone size derive from that table, while D and trimming were established from the DNA sequence. The repertoire holds some 290,000 clones, 90% seen once, with around 0.93% in the top ten. The chain couples TRBV6-2 or TRBV6-3 to TRBJ2-3; tentative D call: TRBD2 (5 bases). Sequencing was carried out using peripheral blood. This sequence originates from a woman in her thirties or forties with COVID-19, enrolled during active disease. CDR3 DNA: TGTGCCAGCAGTTACGAGCGGTTTTCGGATACGCAGTATTTT. This gives the protein CASSYERFSDTQYF.